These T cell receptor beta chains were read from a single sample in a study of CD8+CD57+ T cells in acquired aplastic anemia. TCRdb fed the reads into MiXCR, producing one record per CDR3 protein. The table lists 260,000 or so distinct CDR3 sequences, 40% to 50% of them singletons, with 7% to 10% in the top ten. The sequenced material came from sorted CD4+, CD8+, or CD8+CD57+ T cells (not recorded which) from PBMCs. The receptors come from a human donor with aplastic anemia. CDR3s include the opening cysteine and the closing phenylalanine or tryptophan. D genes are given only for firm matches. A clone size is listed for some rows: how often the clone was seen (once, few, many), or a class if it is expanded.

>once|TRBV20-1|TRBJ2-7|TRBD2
CSATTGTSGPYEQYF
TGCAGTGCGACGACCGGGACTAGCGGACCCTACGAGCAGTACTTC
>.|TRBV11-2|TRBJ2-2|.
CASSLRVGITGELFF
TGTGCCAGCAGCCTAAGGGTGGGGATTACCGGGGAGCTGTTTTTT
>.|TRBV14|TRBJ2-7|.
CASSSGVKEQYF
TGTGCCAGCAGCTCAGGGGTGAAAGAGCAGTACTTC
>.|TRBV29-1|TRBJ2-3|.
CSVELADTQYF
TGTAGCGTTGAACTAGCCGATACGCAGTATTTT
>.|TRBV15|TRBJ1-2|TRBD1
CATSRGQGRDGYTF
TGTGCCACCAGCAGGGGACAGGGTAGGGATGGCTACACCTTC
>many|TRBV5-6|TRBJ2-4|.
CASIHSWVSKNIQYF
TGTGCCAGCATTCACTCGTGGGTTTCCAAAAACATTCAGTACTTC
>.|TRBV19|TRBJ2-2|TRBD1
CASSDVYGGQGRVGVPGELFF
TGTGCCAGTAGCGACGTCTATGGGGGACAGGGTAGGGTGGGTGTTCCCGGGGAGCTGTTTTTT
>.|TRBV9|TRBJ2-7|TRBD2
CASSAEGGYEQYF
TGTGCCAGCAGCGCTGAGGGAGGGTACGAGCAGTACTTC
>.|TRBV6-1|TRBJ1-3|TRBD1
CASSYSGGESGNTIYF
TGTGCCAGCAGTTACTCAGGGGGCGAGTCTGGAAACACCATATATTTT
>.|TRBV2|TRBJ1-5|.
CASRVTLYSNQPQHF
TGTGCCAGCAGAGTGACACTTTATAGCAATCAGCCCCAGCATTTT
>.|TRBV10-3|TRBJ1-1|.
CAISEGVSTEAFF
TGTGCCATCAGTGAAGGGGTAAGCACTGAAGCTTTCTTT
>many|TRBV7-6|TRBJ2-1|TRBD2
CASSTTGTSGSNEQFF
TGTGCCAGCAGCACAACCGGGACTAGCGGGAGTAATGAGCAGTTCTTC
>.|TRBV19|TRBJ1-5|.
CASKGRGYSNQPQHF
TGTGCCTCAAAGGGGCGGGGGTATAGCAATCAGCCCCAGCATTTT
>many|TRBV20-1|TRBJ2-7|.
CSARPSGYEQYF
TGCAGTGCTAGACCGTCGGGCTACGAGCAGTACTTC
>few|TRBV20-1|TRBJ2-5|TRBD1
CSASKPGQGAEETQYF
TGCAGTGCTAGTAAACCGGGACAGGGGGCAGAAGAGACCCAGTACTTC
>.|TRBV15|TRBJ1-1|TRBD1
CATSRPGQGAGTEAFF
TGTGCCACCAGCAGACCCGGACAGGGGGCAGGCACTGAAGCTTTCTTT
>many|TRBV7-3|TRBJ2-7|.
CASSLTGPLGTDEQYF
TGTGCCAGCAGCTTAACTGGCCCCCTGGGTACCGACGAGCAGTACTTC
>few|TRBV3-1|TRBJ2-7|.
CASSLRDGIVEQYF
TGTGCCAGCAGCCTAAGGGACGGTATTGTCGAGCAGTACTTC
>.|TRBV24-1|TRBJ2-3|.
CATSDALVATDTQYF
TGTGCCACCAGTGATGCACTAGTCGCTACAGATACGCAGTATTTT
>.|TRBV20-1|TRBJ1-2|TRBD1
CSARQGGLGYTF
TGCAGTGCTCGACAGGGAGGGCTTGGCTACACCTTC
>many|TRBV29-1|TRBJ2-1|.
CSVARLVRSYNEQFF
TGCAGCGTCGCACGACTAGTTCGTTCCTACAATGAGCAGTTCTTC
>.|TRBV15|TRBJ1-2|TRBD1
CATSRVDRVDGYTF
TGTGCCACCAGCAGAGTAGACAGGGTGGATGGCTACACCTTC
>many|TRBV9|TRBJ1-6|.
CASSPHGRGLRNSPLHF
TGTGCCAGCAGCCCTCACGGCAGGGGACTAAGAAATTCACCCCTCCACTTT
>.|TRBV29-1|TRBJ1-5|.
CSVSSASNQPQHF
TGCAGCGTTTCGTCCGCTAGCAATCAGCCCCAGCATTTT
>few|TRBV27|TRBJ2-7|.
CASSMDGTYEQYF
TGTGCCAGCAGTATGGACGGTACCTACGAGCAGTACTTC
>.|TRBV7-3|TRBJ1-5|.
CASSLVGQPQPQHF
TGTGCCAGCAGCTTAGTGGGACAACCACAGCCCCAGCATTTT
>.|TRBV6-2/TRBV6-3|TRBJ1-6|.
CASVPTQREGRWSYNSPLHF
TGTGCCAGCGTCCCGACCCAAAGAGAGGGGAGGTGGTCCTATAATTCACCCCTCCACTTT
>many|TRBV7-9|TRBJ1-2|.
CASSLKWMDGYTF
TGTGCCAGCAGCTTGAAGTGGATGGACGGCTACACCTTC
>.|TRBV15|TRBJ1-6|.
CATSNGKTYSPLHF
TGTGCCACCAGCAACGGGAAGACGTATTCACCCCTCCACTTT
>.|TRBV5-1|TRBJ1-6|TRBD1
CASSSQGARTLHF
TGCGCCAGCAGCTCCCAGGGGGCCCGCACCCTCCACTTT
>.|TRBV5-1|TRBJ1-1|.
CASSFTGTEAFF
TGCGCCAGCAGCTTTACAGGGACTGAAGCTTTCTTT
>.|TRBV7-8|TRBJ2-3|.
CASSKAEDGDTQYF
TGTGCCAGCAGTAAAGCGGAAGACGGAGATACGCAGTATTTT
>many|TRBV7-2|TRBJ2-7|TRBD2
CASSLGLAEPSYEQYF
TGTGCCAGCAGCTTAGGGCTAGCGGAACCCTCCTACGAGCAGTACTTC
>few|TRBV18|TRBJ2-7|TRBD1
CASSPEPGQTNEQYF
TGTGCCAGCTCACCGGAACCGGGACAGACAAACGAGCAGTACTTC
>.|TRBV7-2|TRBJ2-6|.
CASSLGARRTEAF
TGTGCCAGCAGTTTAGGGGCGAGGAGGACTGAAGCTTTC
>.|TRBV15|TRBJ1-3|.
CASSASVNSGNTIYF
TGTGCCAGCAGCGCTTCAGTGAACTCTGGAAACACCATATATTTT
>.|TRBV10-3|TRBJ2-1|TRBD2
CAISWTSYLNEQFF
TGTGCCATCAGTTGGACTAGCTACCTCAATGAGCAGTTCTTC
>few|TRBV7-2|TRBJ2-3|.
CASSLDRVADTQYF
TGTGCCAGCAGCTTAGACAGGGTGGCAGATACGCAGTATTTT
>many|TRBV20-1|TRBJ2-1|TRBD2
CSAAGTPGGWQFF
TGCAGTGCGGCTGGTACGCCGGGAGGGTGGCAGTTCTTC
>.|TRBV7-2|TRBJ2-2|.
CASSLETANTGELFF
TGTGCCAGCAGCTTAGAGACAGCGAACACCGGGGAGCTGTTTTTT
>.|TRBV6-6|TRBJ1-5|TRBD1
CASSSGQLQHF
TGTGCCAGCAGCTCGGGACAGCTTCAGCATTTT